A selection of T cell receptor beta chains follows, all from one sample in a study of blood T cells in healthy people across ages. Via MiXCR, TCRdb re-called the 5' RACE reads, giving one row per CDR3 protein. The table lists about 1.8 million distinct CDR3 sequences, about 50% of them singletons, with approximately 2.1% in the top ten. Specimen: blood. The source is a woman aged 40 to 50 in good health. The CDR3 runs from the conserved cysteine through the conserved F or W. Each record gives: CDR3 DNA, CDR3 protein, J gene, V gene, clone size, D gene. D genes are given only for firm matches. The size field is filled for only some rows; it gives once, few, many or a size class.

TGTGCCAGCAGCTACGGGACAGGGGAGTACGAGCAGTACTTC CASSYGTGEYEQYF TRBJ2-7 TRBV7-8 - TRBD1
TGTGCCAGCAGCTTTTACGGCGGGAGGGAGGTCGAGACCCAGTACTTC CASSFYGGREVETQYF TRBJ2-5 TRBV7-2 - TRBD2
TGTGCCAGCAGCCCCCAATCGACAGGGCGCTACGAGCAGTACTTC CASSPQSTGRYEQYF TRBJ2-7 TRBV5-5 - TRBD1
TGTGCCAGCAGCATGTCCCCGGGACAGGGATTTGGCTACACCTTC CASSMSPGQGFGYTF TRBJ1-2 TRBV7-2 - TRBD1
TGTGCCAGCAGCTTAGGGTGGTCGGGCCTCGGGCATGAGCAGTTCTTC CASSLGWSGLGHEQFF TRBJ2-1 TRBV7-2 - -
TGTGCCAGCAGCAGGGACTGGGGGGAGGTGAACGAGCAGTACTTC CASSRDWGEVNEQYF TRBJ2-7 TRBV7-9 - -
TGTGCCAGCAGCTCGCCAGCGGGGGGGGGCACAGATACGCAGTATTTT CASSSPAGGGTDTQYF TRBJ2-3 TRBV7-2 few TRBD2
TGCAGTGCTAGAGACGGAAGAAGGAGCCTCCAGGTCGAAAAACTGTTTTTT CSARDGRRSLQVEKLFF TRBJ1-4 TRBV20-1 - -
TGCGCCAGCAGCTTGAGCTCCCTACACAATGAGCAGTTCTTC CASSLSSLHNEQFF TRBJ2-1 TRBV5-1 - -
TGCGCCAGCAGCCGCGAAGGACAGGGCAACTATGGCTACACCTTC CASSREGQGNYGYTF TRBJ1-2 TRBV5-1 few TRBD1
TGTGCCAGCAGCTCCGGGCCCCAGAAAGCTTTCTTT CASSSGPQKAFF TRBJ1-1 TRBV13 few -
TGCAGCGTTGTCAGGGATCAGCCCCAGCATTTT CSVVRDQPQHF TRBJ1-5 TRBV29-1 few -
TGTGCCAGCACTCCGGGAGTTGGGCAGCCCCAGCATTTT CASTPGVGQPQHF TRBJ1-5 TRBV6-5 - -
TGCAGTGCCCAGACCGGGCCCCGTGATGAGCAGTACTTC CSAQTGPRDEQYF TRBJ2-5 TRBV20-1 - -
TGCAGTGCTCCGGACAGGGATGGGGAGACCCAGTACTTC CSAPDRDGETQYF TRBJ2-5 TRBV20-1 many TRBD1
TGTGCCAGCAGTCCTCTAGAGGGGGGACGCCAAGAGACCCAGTACTTC CASSPLEGGRQETQYF TRBJ2-5 TRBV12-3/TRBV12-4 - -
TGCAGTGCTAGAATTTCAACTAATGAAAAACTGTTTTTT CSARISTNEKLFF TRBJ1-4 TRBV20-1 - -
TGTGCCATCACCCAAGAGGGGGTGCTAGGGTATGGCTACACCTTC CAITQEGVLGYGYTF TRBJ1-2 TRBV10-3 - -
TGTGCTAGTGGTCCCAAGGGACAGGGGGCTCAAGAGACCCAGTACTTC CASGPKGQGAQETQYF TRBJ2-5 TRBV12-5 - TRBD1
TGTGCCAGCAGCCCCCCCGTGGACACAGATACGCAGTATTTT CASSPPVDTDTQYF TRBJ2-3 TRBV9 few -
TGTGCCACCAGCAGGCCTGGGACAGTCGGTTCTGGTGGCTACACCTTC CATSRPGTVGSGGYTF TRBJ1-2 TRBV15 once TRBD1
TGCAGTGCCAGTAGCGGGGGGGCCCTGGGACGAAATGAGCAGTTCTTC CSASSGGALGRNEQFF TRBJ2-1 TRBV20-1 - TRBD2
TGTGCCAGCAGTAACCCGGGACTAGCGGGCGAAGAGACCCAGTACTTC CASSNPGLAGEETQYF TRBJ2-5 TRBV12-3/TRBV12-4 few TRBD2
TGTGCCAGCAGTGACTCGAGCGGGGGGGCCGAAGATACGCAGTATTTT CASSDSSGGAEDTQYF TRBJ2-3 TRBV6-4 - TRBD2
TGTGCCAGCAGCCCATGGGCAGGGAGAGCTAGCACAGATACGCAGTATTTT CASSPWAGRASTDTQYF TRBJ2-3 TRBV7-2 few -
TGTGCCAGCAGCTTCGCCCCCGGGGCCACAGATACGCAGTATTTT CASSFAPGATDTQYF TRBJ2-3 TRBV27 - -
TGCAGTGCTTTAAGGGGGGGTGAAAAACTGTTTTTT CSALRGGEKLFF TRBJ1-4 TRBV20-1 few -
TGTGCCAGCTCCCCGGGACTAGCGGGGGGAGATACGCAGTATTTT CASSPGLAGGDTQYF TRBJ2-3 TRBV7-9 many TRBD2
TGTGCCAGCAGTACCGCGACACCGATCTACGAGCAGTACTTC CASSTATPIYEQYF TRBJ2-7 TRBV6-2/TRBV6-3 - -
TGTGCCAGCCGGTCCCTAGGGGGGGCCTATACCTACGAGCAGTACTTC CASRSLGGAYTYEQYF TRBJ2-7 TRBV27 - -
TGCGCCAGCAGCTTGACCTCATACCGGGACGTCGATTATGGCTACACCTTC CASSLTSYRDVDYGYTF TRBJ1-2 TRBV5-1 - -
TGTGCCAGCAGTTTACAGACAGGGACCCAGTCCTACAATGAGCAGTTCTTC CASSLQTGTQSYNEQFF TRBJ2-1 TRBV27 - TRBD1
TGTGCCAGCAGTTACCATAGGACTAGCGGGGAGGGAACCTACAATGAGCAGTTCTTC CASSYHRTSGEGTYNEQFF TRBJ2-1 TRBV6-5 - TRBD2
TGTGCCAGCAGCTTGGAAGGCTCTCCCCGCTATGGCTACACCTTC CASSLEGSPRYGYTF TRBJ1-2 TRBV5-5 - -
TGCGCCAGCAGCCCTAGGGACAGGGGACCGGAGAACATTCAGTACTTC CASSPRDRGPENIQYF TRBJ2-4 TRBV4-1 - TRBD1
TGTGCCCCCGGCCTGGTACTAGCGGGACTACCGACCCAGTACTTC CAPGLVLAGLPTQYF TRBJ2-5 TRBV7-9 - TRBD2
TGCGCCAGCAGCCAAGACGCCGCCCGGACAGCTAACTATGGCTACACCTTC CASSQDAARTANYGYTF TRBJ1-2 TRBV4-3 few -
TGCAGTGTTAGAGATCCCCGATGGGGATACGAGCAGTACTTC CSVRDPRWGYEQYF TRBJ2-7 TRBV20-1 - -
TGTGCCATCAGTGACCCGTACGGGGGCTTGAGCACAGATACGCAGTATTTT CAISDPYGGLSTDTQYF TRBJ2-3 TRBV10-3 - -
TGTGCCAGCCAACGGCCGGGGGTGGGTCAGCCCCAGCATTTT CASQRPGVGQPQHF TRBJ1-5 TRBV25-1 - -
TGTGCCAGCAGCGTCCCCCTAGCGGGGCTCTCCTACGAGCAGTACTTC CASSVPLAGLSYEQYF TRBJ2-7 TRBV7-2 - TRBD2